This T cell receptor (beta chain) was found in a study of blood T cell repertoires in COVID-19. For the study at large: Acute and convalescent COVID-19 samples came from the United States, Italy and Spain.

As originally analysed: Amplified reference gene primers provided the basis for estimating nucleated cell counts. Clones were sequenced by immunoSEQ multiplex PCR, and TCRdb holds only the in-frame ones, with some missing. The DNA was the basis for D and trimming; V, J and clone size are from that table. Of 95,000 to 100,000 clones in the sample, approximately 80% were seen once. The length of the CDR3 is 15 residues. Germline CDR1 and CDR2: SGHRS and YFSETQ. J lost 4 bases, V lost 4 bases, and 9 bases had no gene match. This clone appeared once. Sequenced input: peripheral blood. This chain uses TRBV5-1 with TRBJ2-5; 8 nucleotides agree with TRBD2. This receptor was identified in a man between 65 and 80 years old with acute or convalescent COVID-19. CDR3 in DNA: TGCGCCAGCAGCCTCCGAGCGGGGGTGGGAGAGACCCAGTACTTC. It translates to CASSLRAGVGETQYF. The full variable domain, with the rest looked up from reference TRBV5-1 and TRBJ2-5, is KAGVTQTPRYLIKTRGQQVTLSCSPISGHRSVSWYQQTPGQGLQFLFEYFSETQRNKGNFPGRFSGRQFSNSRSEMNVSTLELGDSALYLCASSLRAGVGETQYFGPGTRLLVL.